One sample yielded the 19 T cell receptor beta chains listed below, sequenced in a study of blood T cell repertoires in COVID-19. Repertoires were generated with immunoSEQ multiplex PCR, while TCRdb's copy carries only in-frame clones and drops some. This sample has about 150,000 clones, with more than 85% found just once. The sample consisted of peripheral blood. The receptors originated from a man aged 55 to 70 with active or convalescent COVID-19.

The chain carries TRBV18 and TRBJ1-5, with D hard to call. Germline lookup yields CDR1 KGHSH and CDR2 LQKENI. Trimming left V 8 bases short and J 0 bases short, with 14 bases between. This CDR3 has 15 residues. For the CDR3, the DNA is TGTGCCAGCAGACGGGAAGGCAATAGCAATCAGCCCCAGCATTTT. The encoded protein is CASRREGNSNQPQHF.

The CDR3 DNA is TGTGCCATCAGTGACCCCGACAGGGCTGGGGGTGTTTCGGGCAATCAGCCCCAGCATTTT. Protein sequence: CAISDPDRAGGVSGNQPQHF. The J gene is TRBJ1-5, the V gene TRBV10-3, with 7 bases fitting TRBD1. The V segment lost 3 bases and the J segment 2 bases; nucleotides outside the gene matches: 19. Germline CDR1 reads ENHRY; CDR2 reads SYGVKD. There are 20 residues in the CDR3.

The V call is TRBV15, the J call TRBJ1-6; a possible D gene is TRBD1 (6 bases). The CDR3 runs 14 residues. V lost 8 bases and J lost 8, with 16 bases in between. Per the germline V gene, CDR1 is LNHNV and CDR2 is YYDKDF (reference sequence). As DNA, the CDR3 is TGTGCCACCGGTAAGGACAGATCGTATTCACCCCTCCACTTT. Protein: CATGKDRSYSPLHF.

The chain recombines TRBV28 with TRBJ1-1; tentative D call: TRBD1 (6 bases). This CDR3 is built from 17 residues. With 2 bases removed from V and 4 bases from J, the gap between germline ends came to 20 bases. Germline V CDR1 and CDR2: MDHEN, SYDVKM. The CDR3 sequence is CASSLARDTRLGTEAFF. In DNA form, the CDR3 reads TGTGCCAGCAGTTTAGCCCGGGACACCCGTCTGGGCACTGAAGCTTTCTTT.

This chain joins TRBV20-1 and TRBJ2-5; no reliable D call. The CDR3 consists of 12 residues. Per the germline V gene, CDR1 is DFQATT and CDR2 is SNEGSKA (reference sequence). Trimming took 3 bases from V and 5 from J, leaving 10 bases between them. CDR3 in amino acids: CSASLLRETQYF. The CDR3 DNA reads TGCAGTGCTAGTCTACTACGTGAGACCCAGTACTTC.

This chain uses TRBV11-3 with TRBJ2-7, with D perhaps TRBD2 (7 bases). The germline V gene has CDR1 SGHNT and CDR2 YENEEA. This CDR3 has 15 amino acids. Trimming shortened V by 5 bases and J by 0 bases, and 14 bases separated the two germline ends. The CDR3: CASSPRGALSYEQYF. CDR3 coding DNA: TGTGCCAGCAGCCCCCGGGGGGCCCTCTCCTACGAGCAGTACTTC.

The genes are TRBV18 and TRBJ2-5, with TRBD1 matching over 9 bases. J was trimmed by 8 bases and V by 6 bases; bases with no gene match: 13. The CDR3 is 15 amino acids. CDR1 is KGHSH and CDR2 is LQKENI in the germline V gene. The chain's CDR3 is CASSLTGTGPDTQYF. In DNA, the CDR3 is TGTGCCAGCTCGCTTACCGGGACAGGGCCGGACACCCAGTACTTC.

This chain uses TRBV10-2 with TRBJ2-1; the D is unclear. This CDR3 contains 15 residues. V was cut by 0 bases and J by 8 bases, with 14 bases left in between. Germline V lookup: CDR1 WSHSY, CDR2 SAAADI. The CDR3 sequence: CASSESLARSDEQFF. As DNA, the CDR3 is TGCGCCAGCAGTGAGTCATTAGCCCGGTCGGATGAGCAGTTCTTC.

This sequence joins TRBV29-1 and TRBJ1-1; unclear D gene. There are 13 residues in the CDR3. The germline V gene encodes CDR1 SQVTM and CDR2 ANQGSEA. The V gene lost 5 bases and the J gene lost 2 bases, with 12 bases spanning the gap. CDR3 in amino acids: CSVRTDINTEAFF. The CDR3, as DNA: TGCAGCGTTCGAACAGATATAAACACTGAAGCTTTCTTT.

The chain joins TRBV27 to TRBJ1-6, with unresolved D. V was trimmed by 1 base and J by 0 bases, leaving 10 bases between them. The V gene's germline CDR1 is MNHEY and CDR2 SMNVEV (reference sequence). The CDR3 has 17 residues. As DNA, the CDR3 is TGTGCCAGCAGTTTATGGGCCCTGAGCTCCTATAATTCACCCCTCCACTTT. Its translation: CASSLWALSSYNSPLHF.

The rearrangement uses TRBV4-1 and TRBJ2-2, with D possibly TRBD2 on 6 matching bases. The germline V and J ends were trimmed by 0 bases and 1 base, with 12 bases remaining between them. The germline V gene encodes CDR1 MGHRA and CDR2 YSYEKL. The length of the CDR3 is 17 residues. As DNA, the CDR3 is TGCGCCAGCAGCCAAGATAGTGGGGGACTGAACACCGGGGAGCTGTTTTTT. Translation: CASSQDSGGLNTGELFF.

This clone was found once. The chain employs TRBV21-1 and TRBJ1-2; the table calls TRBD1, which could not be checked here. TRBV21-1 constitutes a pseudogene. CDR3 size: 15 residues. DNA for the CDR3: TGTGCCAGCACCCCCCGGGACAGGCAGATCTATGGCTACACCTTC. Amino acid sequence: CASTPRDRQIYGYTF.

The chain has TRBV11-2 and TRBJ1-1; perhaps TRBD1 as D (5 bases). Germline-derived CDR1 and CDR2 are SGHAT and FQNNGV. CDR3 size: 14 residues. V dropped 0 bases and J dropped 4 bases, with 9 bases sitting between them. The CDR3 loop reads CASSLDREVTEAFF. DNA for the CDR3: TGTGCCAGCAGCTTAGACAGGGAGGTCACTGAAGCTTTCTTT.

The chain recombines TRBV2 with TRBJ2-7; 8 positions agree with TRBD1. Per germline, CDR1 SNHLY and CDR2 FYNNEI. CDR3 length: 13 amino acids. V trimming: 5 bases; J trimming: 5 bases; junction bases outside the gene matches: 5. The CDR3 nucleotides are TGTGCCAGCAGTTTTGGACAGGGTAACGAGCAGTACTTC. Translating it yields CASSFGQGNEQYF.

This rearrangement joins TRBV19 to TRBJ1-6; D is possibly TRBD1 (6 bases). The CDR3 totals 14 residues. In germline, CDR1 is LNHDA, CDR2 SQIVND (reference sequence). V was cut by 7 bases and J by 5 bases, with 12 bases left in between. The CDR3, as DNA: TGTGCCAGTACCGGGACAAGCGATAATTCACCCCTCCACTTT. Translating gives CASTGTSDNSPLHF.

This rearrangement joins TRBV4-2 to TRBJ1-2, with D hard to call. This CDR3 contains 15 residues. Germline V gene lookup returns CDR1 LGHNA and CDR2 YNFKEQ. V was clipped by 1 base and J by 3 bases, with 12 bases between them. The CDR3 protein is CASSQAGGEDYGYTF. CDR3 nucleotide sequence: TGTGCCAGCAGCCAAGCGGGTGGGGAGGACTATGGCTACACCTTC.

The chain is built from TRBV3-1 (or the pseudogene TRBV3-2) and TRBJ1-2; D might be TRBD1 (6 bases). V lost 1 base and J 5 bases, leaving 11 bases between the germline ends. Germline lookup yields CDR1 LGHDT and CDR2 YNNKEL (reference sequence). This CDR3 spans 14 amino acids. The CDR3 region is CASSQVRQGYGYTF. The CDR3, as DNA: TGTGCCAGCAGCCAAGTACGGCAGGGGTATGGCTACACCTTC.

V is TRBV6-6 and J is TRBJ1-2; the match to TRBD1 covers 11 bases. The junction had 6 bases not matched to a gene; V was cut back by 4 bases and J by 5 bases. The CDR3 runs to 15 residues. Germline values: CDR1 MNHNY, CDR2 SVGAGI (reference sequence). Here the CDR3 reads CASSLGQGAWYGYTF. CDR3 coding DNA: TGTGCCAGCAGTTTAGGACAGGGGGCGTGGTATGGCTACACCTTC.

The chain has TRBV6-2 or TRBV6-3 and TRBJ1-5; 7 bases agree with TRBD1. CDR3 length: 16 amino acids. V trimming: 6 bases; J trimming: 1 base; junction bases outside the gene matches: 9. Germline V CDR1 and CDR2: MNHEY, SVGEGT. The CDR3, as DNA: TGTGCCAGCAGCGACTTCAGGGGGTTCAGCAATCAGCCCCAGCATTTT. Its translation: CASSDFRGFSNQPQHF.